Listed below are T cell receptor beta chains from one sample, sequenced in a study of T cell responses to AZD1222 COVID-19 vaccine. TCRdb's copy holds only in-frame clones and misses some; the assay was immunoSEQ multiplex PCR. The data show 170,000 or so clones, 85% to 95% seen once. The sample was peripheral blood, taken 28 days after the second dose of the MenACWY control vaccine. Receptor source: an adult who received the MenACWY meningococcal vaccine as a control. CDR3s include the opening cysteine and the closing phenylalanine or tryptophan. The order of the fields is V gene, clone size, J gene, CDR3 protein. Rows may omit the clone size; those that give it use once, few, many or a size class.

V gene: TRBV6-5
clone size: -
J gene: TRBJ1-2
CDR3 protein: CASGTGGVHGYTF

V gene: TRBV9
clone size: -
J gene: TRBJ2-5
CDR3 protein: CASSSSVGRAETQYF

V gene: TRBV5-4
clone size: -
J gene: TRBJ2-7
CDR3 protein: CASSLGGQGTYEQYF

V gene: TRBV2
clone size: -
J gene: TRBJ1-4
CDR3 protein: CASSGRLGTNEKLFF

V gene: TRBV7-2
clone size: -
J gene: TRBJ2-3
CDR3 protein: CASSLGAVGDTQYF

V gene: TRBV30
clone size: -
J gene: TRBJ1-5
CDR3 protein: CAWSAAPGGNQPQHF

V gene: TRBV19
clone size: once
J gene: TRBJ2-1
CDR3 protein: CASRPLGQNEQFF

V gene: TRBV11-2
clone size: -
J gene: TRBJ1-4
CDR3 protein: CASSLEGIASDEKLFF

V gene: TRBV6-1
clone size: few
J gene: TRBJ1-4
CDR3 protein: CASSDYATNEKLFF

V gene: TRBV19
clone size: -
J gene: TRBJ2-7
CDR3 protein: CASGGTPSYEQYF

V gene: TRBV4-1
clone size: -
J gene: TRBJ2-7
CDR3 protein: CASSQGQLEQYF

V gene: TRBV7-9
clone size: once
J gene: TRBJ1-1
CDR3 protein: CASTQDTEAFF

V gene: TRBV6-5
clone size: -
J gene: TRBJ1-2
CDR3 protein: CASSYFPPQGIYGYTF

V gene: TRBV7-2
clone size: once
J gene: TRBJ1-1
CDR3 protein: CASSLQGAIPNTEAFF

V gene: TRBV6-2/TRBV6-3
clone size: -
J gene: TRBJ2-2
CDR3 protein: CASSYSTGTELFF

V gene: TRBV18
clone size: -
J gene: TRBJ1-5
CDR3 protein: CASSRDSGNQPQHF

V gene: TRBV29-1
clone size: -
J gene: TRBJ1-2
CDR3 protein: CSVVIGPTYGYTF

V gene: TRBV3-1/TRBV3-2
clone size: -
J gene: TRBJ2-1
CDR3 protein: CASSQVGLAGDPYNEQFF

V gene: TRBV19
clone size: -
J gene: TRBJ1-5
CDR3 protein: CASSMYYQPQHF

V gene: TRBV24-1
clone size: once
J gene: TRBJ1-4
CDR3 protein: CATSDPGEGSTNEKLFF

V gene: TRBV18
clone size: -
J gene: TRBJ2-4
CDR3 protein: CASSPPGQGYIQYF

V gene: TRBV7-2
clone size: large
J gene: TRBJ1-1
CDR3 protein: CASREAQGPVPTEAFF

V gene: TRBV7-2
clone size: -
J gene: TRBJ1-2
CDR3 protein: CASSSRQSLIYGYTF

V gene: TRBV10-3
clone size: -
J gene: TRBJ1-5
CDR3 protein: CASRRDPSGQPQHF

V gene: TRBV28
clone size: -
J gene: TRBJ1-2
CDR3 protein: CASSLDRESGYTF

V gene: TRBV6-2/TRBV6-3
clone size: -
J gene: TRBJ1-5
CDR3 protein: CASSYGLAGGGRNQPQHF

V gene: TRBV3-1/TRBV3-2
clone size: -
J gene: TRBJ2-2
CDR3 protein: CASSQAGNTGELFF

V gene: TRBV5-4
clone size: once
J gene: TRBJ1-3
CDR3 protein: CASSAGQAERNTIYF

V gene: TRBV15
clone size: -
J gene: TRBJ2-3
CDR3 protein: CATSERITDTQYF

V gene: TRBV6-5
clone size: -
J gene: TRBJ1-3
CDR3 protein: CASSYLGQVPVF

V gene: TRBV4-2
clone size: -
J gene: TRBJ2-2
CDR3 protein: CASSLGTASPGELFF

V gene: TRBV5-1
clone size: once
J gene: TRBJ2-5
CDR3 protein: CASSLAGMKTQYF

V gene: TRBV21-1
clone size: -
J gene: TRBJ1-2
CDR3 protein: CASSKATGVNYGYTF

V gene: TRBV6-5
clone size: -
J gene: TRBJ1-1
CDR3 protein: CASSYVPKGIETEAFF

V gene: TRBV28
clone size: -
J gene: TRBJ1-4
CDR3 protein: CASRTTGGNEKLFF

V gene: TRBV2
clone size: -
J gene: TRBJ1-6
CDR3 protein: CASSSGTGGLPLHF

V gene: TRBV5-5
clone size: -
J gene: TRBJ1-4
CDR3 protein: CASSLSPQPDEKLFF

V gene: TRBV5-1
clone size: -
J gene: TRBJ1-6
CDR3 protein: CASSLEGQYNSPLHF

V gene: TRBV5-4
clone size: -
J gene: TRBJ1-1
CDR3 protein: CASSLGTGENTEAFF

V gene: TRBV6-5
clone size: once
J gene: TRBJ1-5
CDR3 protein: CASRSSSSGQPQHF

V gene: TRBV28
clone size: -
J gene: TRBJ1-2
CDR3 protein: CASRTGTPRGYTF

V gene: TRBV20-1
clone size: -
J gene: TRBJ2-5
CDR3 protein: CSGQRQETQYF

V gene: TRBV4-1
clone size: -
J gene: TRBJ2-1
CDR3 protein: CASSPWTSGGSYNEQFF

V gene: TRBV6-5
clone size: -
J gene: TRBJ2-2
CDR3 protein: CASSTEPNTGELFF

V gene: TRBV7-2
clone size: -
J gene: TRBJ1-3
CDR3 protein: CASSLELRNTIYF

V gene: TRBV19
clone size: -
J gene: TRBJ1-2
CDR3 protein: CASSVRDSLTRGYTF

V gene: TRBV7-2
clone size: -
J gene: TRBJ1-2
CDR3 protein: CASSLKQGAGGYTF

V gene: TRBV7-2
clone size: -
J gene: TRBJ1-2
CDR3 protein: CASSPDRGARGYTF

V gene: TRBV5-4
clone size: -
J gene: TRBJ1-5
CDR3 protein: CASSLTGGGESNQPQHF

V gene: TRBV2
clone size: -
J gene: TRBJ2-2
CDR3 protein: CASKQTEVNTGELFF

V gene: TRBV7-9
clone size: -
J gene: TRBJ1-2
CDR3 protein: CASSLTTGFSGYTF

V gene: TRBV6-1
clone size: once
J gene: TRBJ2-2
CDR3 protein: CASSEKGRGNTNTGELFF

V gene: TRBV3-1/TRBV3-2
clone size: -
J gene: TRBJ2-7
CDR3 protein: CASSQVGGGEQYF

V gene: TRBV7-9
clone size: -
J gene: TRBJ2-3
CDR3 protein: CASSVLAGLLRVTDTQYF

V gene: TRBV6-2/TRBV6-3
clone size: -
J gene: TRBJ1-6
CDR3 protein: CASSYSKTGGSYNSPLHF